This is a list of T cell receptor beta chains from one sample in a study of PD-1 blockade in classical Hodgkin lymphoma. Sequencing used immunoSEQ multiplex PCR; TCRdb keeps in-frame clones, though not all of them. The profile shows 13,000 or so clones, approximately 78% of them singletons. The specimen comprised peripheral blood mononuclear cells (PBMCs), sampled before the fourth cycle of nivolumab. These receptors were taken from a human donor with classical Hodgkin lymphoma. CDR3s include the opening cysteine and the closing phenylalanine or tryptophan. D genes are given only for firm matches. Clone sizes are given selectively: once, few, many, or a class where the clone is expanded.

TRBJ1-1,TRBV6-4,TRBD1,.,TGTGCCAGCAGTGAACCCAGGGGGCTTATGAACACTGAAGCTTTCTTT,CASSEPRGLMNTEAFF
TRBJ2-7,TRBV28,.,.,TGTGCCAGCAGTCAGACCCTTGGCGAGCAGTACTTC,CASSQTLGEQYF
TRBJ1-5,TRBV4-2,.,.,TGTGCCAGCAGCCAAGAAAGAGGGTATAGCAATCAGCCCCAGCATTTT,CASSQERGYSNQPQHF
TRBJ2-1,TRBV6-6,.,.,TGTGCCAGCAGCTCCCCAAAAAATGAGCAGTTCTTC,CASSSPKNEQFF
TRBJ2-5,TRBV7-9,TRBD2,once,TGTGCCAGCAGCTTCCGCCAGGCGCGGGGGGAGACCCAGTACTTC,CASSFRQARGETQYF
TRBJ2-2,TRBV4-3,.,.,TGCGCCAGCAGCCCGCGATCCAACACCGGGGAGCTGTTTTTT,CASSPRSNTGELFF
TRBJ1-2,TRBV27,.,.,TGTGCCAGCCGAACGGGCGGGGTGAGCTATGGCTACACCTTC,CASRTGGVSYGYTF
TRBJ2-3,TRBV9,TRBD1,.,TGTGCCAGCAGCGACTGGACAGGGCAAGATACGCAGTATTTT,CASSDWTGQDTQYF
TRBJ1-1,TRBV6-1,.,.,TGTGCCAGCAGTGGGCCCAGCCCGAACACTGAAGCTTTCTTT,CASSGPSPNTEAFF
TRBJ1-5,TRBV6-1,.,.,TGTGCCAGCAGTGCGGGACCTCCGGGACAGCCCCAGCATTTT,CASSAGPPGQPQHF
TRBJ1-2,TRBV30,.,.,TGTGCCTGGAGTCGTCTCCGGTACACCTTC,CAWSRLRYTF
TRBJ2-3,TRBV4-1,.,.,TGCGCCAGCAGCCAAGTCGTGTCACCCACAGATACGCAGTATTTT,CASSQVVSPTDTQYF
TRBJ1-1,TRBV7-2,.,few,TGTGCCAGCCGGGAAGATATGAACACTGAAGCTTTCTTT,CASREDMNTEAFF
TRBJ1-5,TRBV10-2,.,.,TGCGCCAGCATGGACAGCCTCAATAGCAATCAGCCCCAGCATTTT,CASMDSLNSNQPQHF
TRBJ2-1,TRBV7-9,.,.,TGTGCCAGCAGCTTAGCGGCCCTTCGCTCCTACAATGAGCAGTTCTTC,CASSLAALRSYNEQFF
TRBJ2-7,TRBV7-9,.,once,TGTGCCAGCAGCTTATCATACGGGGGGCGAGGCGAGCAGTACTTC,CASSLSYGGRGEQYF
TRBJ1-5,TRBV4-1,TRBD1,.,TGCGCCAGCAGCCAGACAGGGGACAATCAGCCCCAGCATTTT,CASSQTGDNQPQHF
TRBJ2-1,TRBV12-5,.,.,TGTGCTAGTGGACCCCCCGGGGGCTCCTACAATGAGCAGTTCTTC,CASGPPGGSYNEQFF
TRBJ1-2,TRBV28,.,.,TGTGCCAGCAGTTTTAAAGACTATGGCTACACCTTC,CASSFKDYGYTF
TRBJ2-3,TRBV4-3,TRBD2,.,TGCGCCAGCAGCCAAACCCCTTCCCCCTTGGCTAGCGGGGGCACAGATACGCAGTATTTT,CASSQTPSPLASGGTDTQYF
TRBJ2-7,TRBV4-2,TRBD2,medium-sized,TGTGCCGCCGGGCTAGCGGGGAGGGAGCAGTACTTC,CAAGLAGREQYF
TRBJ2-5,TRBV6-4,.,.,TGTGCCAGCATTTTCGAAGGGACACCGTACCAAGAGACCCAGTACTTC,CASIFEGTPYQETQYF
TRBJ1-5,TRBV6-6,.,few,TGTGCCAGCAGTGCGACAGCTAAGTTTTCCCCCCAGCATTTT,CASSATAKFSPQHF